A single sample gave rise to the 25 T cell receptor beta chains below, sequenced in a study of a mutant IDH1 vaccine in newly diagnosed glioma (dated by TCRdb to about 2021). Library method: the immunoSEQ multiplex PCR assay. The clones in this table, taken by TCRdb from immuneACCESS, are in-frame only. Not every clone is retained; where verified, under half of the shortfall comes from an unresolved V gene, and the cause of the rest is unknown. A total of about 69,000 clones appear in this sample, roughly 86% of them only once. 1.5% to 2% of the sample is taken by the ten largest. These receptors lack a known antigen. The label giving this sample's time point can be read as: week 35, safety follow-up. A 20-mer mutant IDH1 peptide at 300 micrograms in Montanide made up each vaccine dose, which was injected subcutaneously together with topical imiquimod. The sequences come from PBMCs, collected from a glioma patient whose treatment included an IDH1 peptide vaccine. These receptors were taken from a man aged 25 to 40 with glioma.

V is TRBV6-4 and J is TRBJ2-3; 9 bases align to TRBD2. The length of the CDR3 is 15 residues. J gave up 1 base and V 5 bases, and 4 bases lay outside the gene matches. Germline CDR1 MRHNA, CDR2 SNTAGT. As DNA, the CDR3 is TGTGCCAGCAGTAGACTAGCGGCTGGCACAGATACGCAGTATTTT. It encodes CASSRLAAGTDTQYF.

About this clone itself: In the same sample, other DNA sequences code for this CDR3. The chain couples TRBV30 to TRBJ2-7, with 7 bases matching TRBD2. The CDR3 contains 13 residues. The ends lost 3 bases at V and 2 bases at J; junction bases unmatched: 4. CDR1 and CDR2 (germline): GTSNPN, SVGIG (reference sequence). The DNA of the CDR3 is TGTGCCTGGAGCGGGGAGGGGCCCTACGAGCAGTACTTC. Its translation is CAWSGEGPYEQYF. Based on the CDR3 plus reference TRBV30 and TRBJ2-7, the full variable domain is SQTIHQWPATLVQPVGSPLSLECTVEGTSNPNLYWYRQAAGRGLQLLFYSVGIGQISSEVPQNLSASRPQDRQFILSSKKLLLSDSGFYLCAWSGEGPYEQYFGPGTRLTVT.

V gene TRBV7-3 combines with J gene TRBJ2-1; D is uncertain. Trimming removed 3 bases at V and 5 bases at J, with 8 bases between. CDR1 SGHTA and CDR2 FQGTGA come from the germline V gene. This CDR3 region has 13 residues. CDR3 coding DNA: TGTGCCAGCAGCTTTGGGGTACACAATGAGCAGTTCTTC. It specifies CASSFGVHNEQFF. Full variable domain (outside the CDR3, taken from reference TRBV7-3 and TRBJ2-1): GAGVSQTPSNKVTEKGKYVELRCDPISGHTALYWYRQSLGQGPEFLIYFQGTGAADDSGLPNDRFFAVRPEGSVSTLKIQRTERGDSAVYLCASSFGVHNEQFFGPGTRLTVL.

The chain is built from TRBV5-1 and TRBJ2-4; D is tentatively TRBD1 or TRBD2 (6 bases each). Germline CDR1 is SGHRS and CDR2 is YFSETQ. The CDR3 runs to 15 residues. The V gene lost 1 base and the J gene lost 4 bases, with 12 bases spanning the gap. CDR3 in amino acids: CASSLNLGGKNIQYF. CDR3 in DNA: TGCGCCAGCAGCTTGAATCTAGGGGGGAAAAACATTCAGTACTTC.

The genes are TRBV27 and TRBJ2-7; possible D gene TRBD2, 5 bases. The V and J ends lost 3 bases and 3 bases respectively, with 9 bases between them. This CDR3 is built from 13 residues. Germline V gene sequence: CDR1 MNHEY, CDR2 SMNVEV (reference sequence). As DNA, the CDR3 is TGTGCCAGCAGTTTCAGCGGCGGCTACGAGCAGTACTTC. Protein product: CASSFSGGYEQYF.

The V gene is TRBV7-8, the J gene TRBJ2-1, with 7 bases identical to TRBD2. CDR3 length: 15 residues. From germline, CDR1 is SGHVS and CDR2 FQNEAQ. The V and J ends lost 2 bases and 4 bases, in that order; junction bases with no gene match: 5. The CDR3 reads CASSLIGGGYNEQFF. CDR3 in DNA: TGTGCCAGCAGCTTAATCGGGGGAGGGTACAATGAGCAGTTCTTC.

This clone was picked up a small number of times. The chain combines TRBV4-3 with TRBJ1-2; TRBD1 aligns across 7 bases. The CDR3 has 14 residues. Germline V gene lookup returns CDR1 LGHNA and CDR2 YSLEER. The V and J ends lost 4 bases and 7 bases, in that order; junction bases with no gene match: 9. The CDR3 sequence: CASSLDREGFGYTF. In DNA, the CDR3 is TGCGCCAGCAGCCTCGACAGGGAGGGTTTTGGCTACACCTTC.

The V and J genes are TRBV7-2 and TRBJ2-2; D not resolved. CDR3 length: 13 amino acids. V lost 3 bases, J lost 2 bases, and 4 bases lay in between. Germline values: CDR1 SGHTA, CDR2 FQGNSA. In DNA, the CDR3 is TGTGCCAGCAGCTTGAGAAACACCGGGGAGCTGTTTTTT. Translation: CASSLRNTGELFF.

For this clone: Within the sample, other DNA sequences also encode this same CDR3. This chain uses TRBV11-2 with TRBJ2-7, with unresolved D. Germline assignment: CDR1 SGHAT and CDR2 FQNNGV. Trimming pared 1 base from V and 1 base from J, leaving 8 bases between. This CDR3 comprises 14 residues. The CDR3 nucleotides are TGTGCCAGCAGCTTAGGTGGTCCTTCCTACGAGCAGTACTTC. It yields the protein CASSLGGPSYEQYF.

The chain joins TRBV11-2 to TRBJ2-7, with TRBD1 matching 11 bases. V shed 5 bases, J shed 2 bases, and the junction held 8 bases outside the gene matches. The CDR3 is made up of 16 amino acids. Germline V gene data show CDR1 as SGHAT and CDR2 as FQNNGV. CDR3 sequence reads: CASSPRKGQGAYEQYF. The CDR3 coding sequence is TGTGCCAGCAGCCCGCGAAAGGGACAGGGGGCCTACGAGCAGTACTTC.

V and J are TRBV4-2 and TRBJ2-1, with 11 bases fitting TRBD2. V dropped 0 bases and J dropped 7; count of bases not matched to a gene: 8. Germline assignment: CDR1 LGHNA and CDR2 YNFKEQ. CDR3 length: 17 residues. The CDR3 here is CASSQDSVAGGRNEQFF. The CDR3 DNA follows: TGTGCCAGCAGCCAAGATTCGGTAGCGGGGGGGCGGAATGAGCAGTTCTTC.

In regard to this clone: Other DNA sequences in the same sample also yield this CDR3. The V gene is TRBV7-2, the J gene TRBJ2-7; perhaps TRBD1 as D (5 bases). The germline V and J ends were trimmed by 3 bases and 0 bases, with 9 bases remaining between them. Germline loops: CDR1 SGHTA, CDR2 FQGNSA. The CDR3 spans 14 residues. The CDR3: CASSFRVSSYEQYF. The CDR3 coding sequence is TGTGCCAGCAGCTTCAGGGTGAGCTCCTACGAGCAGTACTTC.

The gene calls are TRBV11-2 and TRBJ2-5; 16 bases are a match to TRBD2. The germline CDR1 and CDR2 sequences are SGHAT and FQNNGV. Germline trimming cut 7 bases from V and 4 bases from J; bases unmatched to any gene: 6. The CDR3 sequence is 16 residues long. CDR3 bases: TGTGCCAGCACCCCCGGGACTAGCGGGAGGGTAGAGACCCAGTACTTC. Translation gives CASTPGTSGRVETQYF. Full variable domain (remainder filled in from reference TRBV11-2 and TRBJ2-5): EAGVAQSPRYKIIEKRQSVAFWCNPISGHATLYWYQQILGQGPKLLIQFQNNGVVDDSQLPKDRFSAERLKGVDSTLKIQPAKLEDSAVYLCASTPGTSGRVETQYFGPGTRLLVL.

The chain's CDR3 is CASSQGIGPTDTQYF. As DNA, the CDR3 is TGTGCCAGCAGCCAAGGTATCGGGCCCACAGATACGCAGTATTTT. The rearrangement links TRBV14 to TRBJ2-3; unclear D gene. Germline CDR1 reads SGHDN; CDR2 reads FVKESK. The CDR3 has 15 residues. The V and J ends lost 1 base and 2 bases respectively, with 10 bases between them.

The V and J genes are TRBV7-9 and TRBJ1-1; D is undetermined. CDR3 length: 19 residues. Germline V lookup: CDR1 SEHNR, CDR2 FQNEAQ (reference sequence). The V end lost 4 bases, the J end lost 0 bases, and 24 bases lay between the germline ends. In DNA form, the CDR3 reads TGTGCCAGCAGCTCGGTTTTGAGAGGGCCAAAACACATGAACACTGAAGCTTTCTTT. Amino acid sequence: CASSSVLRGPKHMNTEAFF. Combining the CDR3 with reference TRBV7-9 and TRBJ1-1 gives the whole variable domain DTGVSQNPRHKITKRGQNVTFRCDPISEHNRLYWYRQTLGQGPEFLTYFQNEAQLEKSRLLSDRFSAERPKGSFSTLEIQRTEQGDSAMYLCASSSVLRGPKHMNTEAFFGQGTRLTVV.

The chain joins TRBV28 to TRBJ1-3; no reliable D call. This CDR3 region has 14 residues. The germline CDR1 and CDR2 sequences are MDHEN and SYDVKM. The V and J ends lost 5 bases and 1 base respectively, with 9 bases between them. The CDR3 DNA sequence: TGTGCCAGCAGTCCGTCGGGGTCTGGAAACACCATATATTTT. Protein product: CASSPSGSGNTIYF.

The rearrangement links TRBV27 to TRBJ1-4; tentative D call: TRBD1 (5 bases). From germline, CDR1 is MNHEY and CDR2 SMNVEV (reference sequence). V was pared by 3 bases and J by 3 bases, with 20 bases between. CDR3 length: 18 residues. CDR3 sequence reads: CASSLSIPYGDPNEKLFF. For the CDR3, the DNA is TGTGCCAGCAGTTTGTCTATCCCATACGGGGACCCTAATGAAAAACTGTTTTTT.

The chain uses TRBV7-3 and TRBJ2-1; 14 bases align to TRBD2. CDR3 length: 15 amino acids. Germline V lookup: CDR1 SGHTA, CDR2 FQGTGA. The J segment lost 9 bases and the V segment lost 4 bases, leaving 5 bases of the junction unmatched. CDR3 sequence: CASSSGLAGVVEQFF. The CDR3 coding sequence is TGTGCCAGCAGCTCGGGACTAGCGGGAGTAGTTGAGCAGTTCTTC.

The gene calls are TRBV12-1 and TRBJ2-5. TRBV12-1 is a listed pseudogene. The CDR3 has 14 amino acids. The CDR3 region is CASSSRKDQETQYF. The CDR3 DNA reads as TGTGCCAGCAGCTCCCGTAAGGACCAAGAGACCCAGTACTTC.

The genes are TRBV4-1 and TRBJ2-7; no clear D gene. CDR1 and CDR2 from the germline V gene are MGHRA and YSYEKL. V dropped 0 bases and J dropped 6 bases, with 9 bases sitting between them. CDR3 length: 13 residues. The CDR3 bases are TGCGCCAGCAGCCAAGAAGACTTTCGCGAGCAGTACTTC. Translation gives CASSQEDFREQYF.

The J gene is TRBJ2-7, the V gene TRBV15; D unresolved. This CDR3 is built from 14 residues. Germline values: CDR1 LNHNV, CDR2 YYDKDF (reference sequence). The V end was cut by 6 bases, the J end by 2 bases, with 14 bases between. The CDR3 sequence: CATSLGSTTYEQYF. The CDR3 nucleotides are TGTGCCACCAGTCTCGGGTCAACAACCTACGAGCAGTACTTC.

The chain combines TRBV7-9 with TRBJ2-7, with unresolved D. V was trimmed by 5 bases and J by 5 bases, leaving 10 bases between them. Germline V lookup: CDR1 SEHNR, CDR2 FQNEAQ (reference sequence). The CDR3 sequence is 12 residues long. The CDR3 DNA reads TGTGCCAGCAGCCGTCCACGGCACGAGCAGTACTTC. Amino acid sequence: CASSRPRHEQYF.

This rearrangement joins TRBV5-4 to TRBJ2-7; 8 bases match TRBD1. The germline gives CDR1 SGHNT, CDR2 YYREEE (reference sequence). The CDR3 runs 15 residues. V lost 0 bases, J lost 3 bases, and 5 bases stayed unmatched. The CDR3 nucleotides read TGTGCCAGCAGCTTGGGGGGACAGGCTGACTACGAGCAGTACTTC. As protein: CASSLGGQADYEQYF.

The CDR3, as DNA: TGTGCCAGGTTGGGGGACAGGGATGACATTCAGTACTTC. Protein: CARLGDRDDIQYF. This sequence joins TRBV2 and TRBJ2-4; 9 nucleotides match TRBD1. The CDR3 is made up of 13 amino acids. The germline V gene has CDR1 SNHLY and CDR2 FYNNEI. Trimming took 9 bases from V and 8 from J; bases not matched to a gene: 8.

The chain couples TRBV21-1 to TRBJ1-4; the D call TRBD1 from the table was never checked on the DNA. TRBV21-1 is a recognized pseudogene. The CDR3 totals 14 residues. Here the CDR3 DNA reads TGTGCCAGCAGCCCGGGACAGGGAAGGGAAAAACTGTTTTTT. Amino acids: CASSPGQGREKLFF.